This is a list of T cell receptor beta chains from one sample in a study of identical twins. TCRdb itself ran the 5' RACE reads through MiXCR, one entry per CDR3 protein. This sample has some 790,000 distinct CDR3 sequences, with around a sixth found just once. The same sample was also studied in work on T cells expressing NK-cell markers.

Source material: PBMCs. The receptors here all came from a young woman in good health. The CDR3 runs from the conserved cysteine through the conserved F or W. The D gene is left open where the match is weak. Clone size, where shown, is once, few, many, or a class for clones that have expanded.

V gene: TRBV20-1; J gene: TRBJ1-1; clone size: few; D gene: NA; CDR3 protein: CSARANHRGNTEAFF; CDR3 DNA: TGCAGTGCTAGAGCCAACCATCGGGGTAACACTGAAGCTTTCTTT
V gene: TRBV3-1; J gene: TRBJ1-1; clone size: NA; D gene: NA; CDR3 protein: CASSQDPLNTEAFF; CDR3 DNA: TGTGCCAGCAGCCAAGATCCCTTGAACACTGAAGCTTTCTTT
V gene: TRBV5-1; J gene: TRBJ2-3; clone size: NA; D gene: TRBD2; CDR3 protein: CASRRVGLAGGPDTQYF; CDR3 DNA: TGCGCCAGCAGACGAGTTGGACTAGCGGGGGGGCCAGATACGCAGTATTTT
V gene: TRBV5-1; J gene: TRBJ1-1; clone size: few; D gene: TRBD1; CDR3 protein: CASSLEGTGRGTEAFF; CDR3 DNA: TGCGCCAGCAGCTTGGAAGGGACAGGGCGTGGAACTGAAGCTTTCTTT
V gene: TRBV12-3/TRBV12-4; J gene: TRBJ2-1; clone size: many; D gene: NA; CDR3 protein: CASSSISGHSYNEQFF; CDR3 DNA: TGTGCCAGCAGTTCCATTAGCGGCCACTCCTACAATGAGCAGTTCTTC
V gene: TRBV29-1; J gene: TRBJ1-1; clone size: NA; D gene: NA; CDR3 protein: CSVEAGEAFF; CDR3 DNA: TGCAGCGTTGAGGCGGGTGAAGCTTTCTTT
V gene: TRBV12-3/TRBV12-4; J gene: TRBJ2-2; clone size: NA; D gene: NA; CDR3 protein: CASRNGGGELFF; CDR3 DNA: TGTGCCAGCAGAAACGGGGGTGGGGAGCTGTTTTTT
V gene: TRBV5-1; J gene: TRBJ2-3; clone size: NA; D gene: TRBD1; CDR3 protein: CASSSGTVDTDTQYF; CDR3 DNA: TGCGCCAGCAGCTCCGGGACAGTGGACACAGATACGCAGTATTTT
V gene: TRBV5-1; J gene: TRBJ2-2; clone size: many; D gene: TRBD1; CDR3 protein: CASRTGTGSTGELFF; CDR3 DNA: TGCGCCAGCAGAACCGGGACAGGGAGCACCGGGGAGCTGTTTTTT
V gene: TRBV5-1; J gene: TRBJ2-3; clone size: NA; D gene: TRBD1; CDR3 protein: CASSLGTGLDTQYF; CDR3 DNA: TGCGCCAGCAGCTTGGGGACAGGGCTAGATACGCAGTATTTT
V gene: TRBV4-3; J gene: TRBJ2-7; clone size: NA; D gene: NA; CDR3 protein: CASSQLPGTSYEQYF; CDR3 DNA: TGCGCCAGCAGCCAGTTGCCGGGGACCTCCTACGAGCAGTACTTC
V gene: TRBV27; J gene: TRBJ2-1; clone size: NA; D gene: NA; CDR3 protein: CASRRLTRDNEQFF; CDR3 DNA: TGTGCCAGCAGAAGACTAACGAGGGACAATGAGCAGTTCTTC
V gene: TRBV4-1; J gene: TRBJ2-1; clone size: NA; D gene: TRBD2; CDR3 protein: CASSQDRGSGLAGGSYNEQFF; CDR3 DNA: TGCGCCAGCAGCCAAGATCGTGGGTCGGGACTAGCGGGAGGATCGTACAATGAGCAGTTCTTC
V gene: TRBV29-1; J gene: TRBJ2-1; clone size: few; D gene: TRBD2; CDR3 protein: CSLSGSSYNEQFF; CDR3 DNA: TGCAGCCTTAGCGGGAGCTCCTACAATGAGCAGTTCTTC
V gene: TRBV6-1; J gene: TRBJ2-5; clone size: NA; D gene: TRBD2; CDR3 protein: CASSWMTSGRSETQYF; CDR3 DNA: TGTGCCAGCAGCTGGATGACTAGCGGGAGATCAGAGACCCAGTACTTC
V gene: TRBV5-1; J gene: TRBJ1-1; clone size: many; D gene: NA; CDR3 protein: CASRKDVQEEAFF; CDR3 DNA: TGCGCCAGCAGAAAGGACGTACAGGAAGAAGCTTTCTTT
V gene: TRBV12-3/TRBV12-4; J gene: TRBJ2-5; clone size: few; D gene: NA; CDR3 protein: CASSTKDRKETQYF; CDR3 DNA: TGTGCCAGCAGTACAAAGGACAGAAAAGAGACCCAGTACTTC
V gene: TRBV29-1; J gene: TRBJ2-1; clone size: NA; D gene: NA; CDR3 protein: CSVGGSSEQFF; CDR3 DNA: TGCAGCGTTGGCGGCTCCAGTGAGCAGTTCTTC
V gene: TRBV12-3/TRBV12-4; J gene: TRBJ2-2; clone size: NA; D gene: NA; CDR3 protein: CASNPWGAGELFF; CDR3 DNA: TGTGCCAGCAACCCCTGGGGGGCCGGGGAGCTGTTTTTT
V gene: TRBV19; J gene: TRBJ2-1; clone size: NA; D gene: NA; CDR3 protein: CASSIGFRGGNEQFF; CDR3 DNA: TGTGCCAGTAGTATAGGGTTTAGAGGTGGCAATGAGCAGTTCTTC
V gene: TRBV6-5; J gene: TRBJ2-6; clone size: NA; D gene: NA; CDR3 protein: CASSYSRGTGANVLTF; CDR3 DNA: TGTGCCAGCAGTTACTCTAGGGGAACTGGGGCCAACGTCCTGACTTTC
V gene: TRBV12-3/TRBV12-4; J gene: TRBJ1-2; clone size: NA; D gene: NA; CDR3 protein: CASSHAGFGGYTF; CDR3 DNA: TGTGCCAGCAGTCACGCAGGGTTCGGAGGCTACACCTTC
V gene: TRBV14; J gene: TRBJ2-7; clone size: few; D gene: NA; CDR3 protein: CASSLRGASEQYF; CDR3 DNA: TGTGCCAGCAGCCTCCGGGGGGCCTCCGAGCAGTACTTC
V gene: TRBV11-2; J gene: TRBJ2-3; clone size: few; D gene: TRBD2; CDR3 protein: CASSLGGGDGDTQYF; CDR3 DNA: TGTGCCAGCAGCTTAGGTGGGGGGGATGGAGATACGCAGTATTTT
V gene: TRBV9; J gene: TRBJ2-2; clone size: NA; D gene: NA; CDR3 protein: CASSVGSDSTGELFF; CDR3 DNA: TGTGCCAGCAGCGTAGGATCTGACAGCACCGGGGAGCTGTTTTTT
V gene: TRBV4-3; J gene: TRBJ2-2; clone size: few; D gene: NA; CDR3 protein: CASSQESVNEAGELFF; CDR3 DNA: TGCGCCAGCAGCCAAGAATCGGTTAACGAGGCCGGGGAGCTGTTTTTT
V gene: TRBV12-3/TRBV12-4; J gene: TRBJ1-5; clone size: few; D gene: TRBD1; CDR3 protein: CASSFAQGAQPQHF; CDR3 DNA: TGTGCCAGCAGTTTTGCGCAGGGGGCTCAGCCCCAGCATTTT
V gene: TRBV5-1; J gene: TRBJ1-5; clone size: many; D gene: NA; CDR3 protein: CASSLGGFNQPQHF; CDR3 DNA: TGCGCCAGCAGCCTTGGAGGGTTCAATCAGCCCCAGCATTTT
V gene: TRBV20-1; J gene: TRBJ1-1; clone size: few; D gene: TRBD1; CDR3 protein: CSARVGTENTEAFF; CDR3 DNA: TGCAGTGCTAGAGTCGGGACAGAGAACACTGAAGCTTTCTTT
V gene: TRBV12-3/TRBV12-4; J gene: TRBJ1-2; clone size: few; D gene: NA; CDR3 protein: CASSLMDSYGYTF; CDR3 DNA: TGTGCCAGCAGCCTGATGGATTCCTATGGCTACACCTTC
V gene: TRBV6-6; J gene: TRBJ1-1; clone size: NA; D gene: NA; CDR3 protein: CASSYSYEAFF; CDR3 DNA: TGTGCCAGCAGTTACTCGTATGAAGCTTTCTTT
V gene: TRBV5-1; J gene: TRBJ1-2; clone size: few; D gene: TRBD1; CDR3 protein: CASRPGTGQGYTF; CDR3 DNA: TGCGCCAGCAGACCCGGGACAGGACAGGGCTACACCTTC
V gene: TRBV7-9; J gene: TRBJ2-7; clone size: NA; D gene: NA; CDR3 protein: CASSYRTVPLQMDEQYF; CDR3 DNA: TGTGCCAGCAGCTACCGGACAGTCCCCCTCCAAATGGACGAGCAGTACTTC
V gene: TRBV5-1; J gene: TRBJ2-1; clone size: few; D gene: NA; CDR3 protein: CASSPRLAPNEQFF; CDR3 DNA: TGCGCCAGCAGCCCGAGACTGGCGCCCAATGAGCAGTTCTTC
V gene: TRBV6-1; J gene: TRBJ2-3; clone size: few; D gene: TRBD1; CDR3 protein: CASRDRGTFGTDTQYF; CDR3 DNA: TGTGCCAGCAGGGACAGGGGGACGTTCGGGACAGATACGCAGTATTTT